This TCR beta chain was found in a study of siplizumab effects on memory and regulatory T cells. Study observations and caveats: A minor share of alloreactive clones matched unstimulated subsets. Significant reduction of alloreactive sequences traceable to unstimulated CD4+ memory cells was observed with siplizumab.

Profiling relied on immunoSEQ multiplex PCR, and the TCRdb table lists in-frame clones only, not all of them. The table lists over 95,000 clones, roughly 95% of them singletons, with roughly 0.15% in the top ten. For this clone: The antigen is undetermined.

V dropped 0 bases and J dropped 2 bases, with 7 bases sitting between them. This CDR3 region has 14 residues. CDR1 SGDLS and CDR2 YYNGEE come from the germline V gene. The sequenced sample was non-Treg CD4+ T cells sorted from blood. The gene calls are TRBV9 and TRBJ2-3; TRBD2 is a possible D gene (5 bases). The TCR originated in a human donor in good health. The CDR3 nucleotides read TGTGCCAGCAGCGTAGCCGGGAACACAGATACGCAGTATTTT. Residues: CASSVAGNTDTQYF.